A single sample gave rise to the 10 T cell receptor beta chains below, sequenced in a study of shared clonotypes between healthy human individuals. The data were produced by immunoSEQ multiplex PCR, yet TCRdb's version contains in-frame clones alone and is incomplete. The table records some 580,000 clones, about 97% of them present only once. Sequenced material: naive CD4+ T cells sorted from blood. Subset described: CD45RA+ positively selected. The receptors originated from a woman younger than 45 in good health.

The chain couples TRBV10-3 to TRBJ2-3, with a tentative D call TRBD1 (5 bases). CDR3 length equals 14 residues. Trimming took 3 bases from V and 1 from J, leaving 8 bases between them. Looked up from germline, CDR1 is ENHRY and CDR2 is SYGVKD. The chain's CDR3 is CAISDKGRTDTQYF. CDR3 sequence (DNA): TGTGCCATCAGTGATAAGGGGCGCACAGATACGCAGTATTTT.

In its sample, this clone was seen once. V usage is TRBV10-2 and J usage is TRBJ1-2, with 8 bases aligning to TRBD1. CDR1 is WSHSY, CDR2 SAAADI, per germline. With 6 bases clipped from V and 3 bases from J, the junction kept 6 bases outside the gene matches. CDR3 length: 14 amino acids. CDR3 sequence: CASRGQGRDYGYTF. The CDR3 coding sequence is TGCGCCAGCAGAGGACAGGGACGGGACTATGGCTACACCTTC.

CDR3 residues: CASRTSGLAIYEQYF. Written as DNA, the CDR3 is TGTGCCAGCAGGACTTCGGGACTAGCGATCTACGAGCAGTACTTC. The V and J genes are TRBV28 and TRBJ2-7, with 10 bases that match TRBD2. There are 15 residues in the CDR3. The J segment lost 3 bases and the V segment lost 6 bases, leaving 8 bases of the junction unmatched. Germline V lookup: CDR1 MDHEN, CDR2 SYDVKM.

V gene TRBV28 combines with J gene TRBJ1-2, with D unclear. Trimming took off 4 bases at V and 3 bases at J, with 12 bases between the two ends. Germline CDR1 and CDR2: MDHEN and SYDVKM. CDR3 size: 14 residues. The CDR3 DNA reads as TGTGCCAGCAGTTCCGCCACGGAGGACTATGGCTACACCTTC. This sequence encodes CASSSATEDYGYTF.

V gene TRBV11-2 combines with J gene TRBJ2-1; 8 bases map to TRBD2. Germline V gives CDR1 SGHAT, CDR2 FQNNGV. V was pared by 3 bases and J by 5 bases, with 18 bases of the junction left unmatched. The length of the CDR3 is 19 residues. The CDR3 DNA sequence: TGTGCCAGCAGCTTTATCAATGGAGGGGGTAGCGGGATGGACAATGAGCAGTTCTTC. Protein: CASSFINGGGSGMDNEQFF.

The CDR3 sequence is CASSHGTLGRYEQYF. The CDR3, as DNA: TGTGCCAGCAGTCACGGGACCCTGGGACGATACGAGCAGTACTTC. V is TRBV28 and J is TRBJ2-7; D possibly uses TRBD1 or TRBD2 (5 bases each). Trimming took 5 bases from V and 4 from J, leaving 18 bases between them. The CDR3 consists of 15 residues. Per germline, CDR1 MDHEN and CDR2 SYDVKM.

This clone occurred a few times. The chain links TRBV14 to TRBJ2-1; D gene unclear. CDR1 and CDR2 (germline): SGHDN, FVKESK. The CDR3 is 13 residues long. Trimming shortened V by 4 bases and J by 3 bases, and 7 bases separated the two germline ends. CDR3 nucleotide sequence: TGTGCCAGCAGCCTACAGAGCTACAATGAGCAGTTCTTC. It codes for CASSLQSYNEQFF.

V gene TRBV5-4 combines with J gene TRBJ2-2; D is unclear. Germline CDR1 SGHNT, CDR2 YYREEE (reference sequence). The CDR3 has 15 residues. V dropped 2 bases and J dropped 0 bases, with 8 bases sitting between them. DNA for the CDR3: TGTGCCAGCAGCTTTGATCCAGCGAACACCGGGGAGCTGTTTTTT. Amino acid sequence: CASSFDPANTGELFF.

This clone was seen once. The rearrangement uses TRBV21-1 and TRBJ1-5. TRBV21-1 is a pseudogene locus. CDR3 length: 13 residues. For the CDR3, the DNA is TGTGCCAGCAGCAAAAGGAGGTATCAGCCCCAGCATTTT. This sequence encodes CASSKRRYQPQHF.

V gene TRBV11-3 combines with J gene TRBJ2-2; D is unclear. Trimming left V 5 bases short and J 2 bases short, with 15 bases between. Germline assignment: CDR1 SGHNT and CDR2 YENEEA. The CDR3 spans 16 residues. CDR3: CASSNPPGPNTGELFF. CDR3 bases: TGTGCCAGCAGCAATCCTCCCGGACCCAACACCGGGGAGCTGTTTTTT.